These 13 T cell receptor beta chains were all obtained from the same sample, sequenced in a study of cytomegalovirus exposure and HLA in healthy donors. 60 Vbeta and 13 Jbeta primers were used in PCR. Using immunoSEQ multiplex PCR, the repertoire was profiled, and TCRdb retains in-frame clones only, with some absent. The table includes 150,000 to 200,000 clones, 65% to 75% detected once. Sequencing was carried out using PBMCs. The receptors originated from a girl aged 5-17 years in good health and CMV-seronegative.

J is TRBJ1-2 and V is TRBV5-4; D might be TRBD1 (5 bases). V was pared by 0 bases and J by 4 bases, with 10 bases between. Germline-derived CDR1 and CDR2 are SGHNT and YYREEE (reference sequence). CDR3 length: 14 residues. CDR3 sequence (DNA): TGTGCCAGCAGCTTGGAGCGGGGGGGCTATGGCTACACCTTC. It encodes CASSLERGGYGYTF.

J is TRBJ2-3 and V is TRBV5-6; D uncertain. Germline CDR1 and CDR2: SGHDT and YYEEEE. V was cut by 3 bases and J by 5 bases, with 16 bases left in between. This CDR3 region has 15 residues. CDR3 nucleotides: TGTGCCAGCAGCTCCACTGGCCGCGGTAGAGATACGCAGTATTTT. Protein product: CASSSTGRGRDTQYF.

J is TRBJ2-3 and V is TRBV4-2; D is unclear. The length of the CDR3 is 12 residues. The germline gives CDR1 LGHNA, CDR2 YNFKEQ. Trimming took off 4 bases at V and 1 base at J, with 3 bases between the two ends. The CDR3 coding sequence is TGTGCCAGCAGCCGAGGCACAGATACGCAGTATTTT. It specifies CASSRGTDTQYF.

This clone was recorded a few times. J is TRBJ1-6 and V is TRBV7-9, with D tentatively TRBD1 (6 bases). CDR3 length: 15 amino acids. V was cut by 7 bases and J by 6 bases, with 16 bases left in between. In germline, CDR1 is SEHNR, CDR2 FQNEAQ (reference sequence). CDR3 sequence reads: CASTEGGAGNSPLHF. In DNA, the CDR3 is TGTGCCAGCACCGAAGGGGGGGCCGGTAATTCACCCCTCCACTTT.

Written as DNA, the CDR3 is TGTGCCAGCAGCCCCGCGAACACCATATATTTT. Encoded protein: CASSPANTIYF. J is TRBJ1-3 and V is TRBV6-6; the D is unclear. CDR1 MNHNY and CDR2 SVGAGI come from the germline V gene (reference sequence). CDR3 size: 11 residues. Between the trimmed V and J ends, which lost 6 bases and 7 bases, there was a span of 7 bases.

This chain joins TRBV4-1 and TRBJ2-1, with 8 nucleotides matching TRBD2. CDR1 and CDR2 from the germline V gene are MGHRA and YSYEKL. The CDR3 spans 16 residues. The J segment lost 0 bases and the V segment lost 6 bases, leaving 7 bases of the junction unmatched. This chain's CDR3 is CASRQTSGSSYNEQFF. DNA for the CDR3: TGCGCCAGCAGGCAAACTAGCGGAAGCTCCTACAATGAGCAGTTCTTC.

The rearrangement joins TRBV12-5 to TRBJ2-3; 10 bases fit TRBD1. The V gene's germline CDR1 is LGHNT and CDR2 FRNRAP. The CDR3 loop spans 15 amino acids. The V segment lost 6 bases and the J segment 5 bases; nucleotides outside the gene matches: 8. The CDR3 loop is CASGGRQGAEDTQYF. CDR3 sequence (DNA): TGTGCTAGTGGCGGAAGACAGGGGGCAGAAGATACGCAGTATTTT.

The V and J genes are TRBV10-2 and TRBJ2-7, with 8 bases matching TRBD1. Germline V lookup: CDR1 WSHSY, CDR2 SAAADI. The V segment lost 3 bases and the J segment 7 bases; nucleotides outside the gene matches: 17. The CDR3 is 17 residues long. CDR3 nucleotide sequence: TGCGCCAGCAGTGACCTCACAACGGGCAGGGGGCATGTGGAGCAGTACTTC. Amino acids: CASSDLTTGRGHVEQYF.

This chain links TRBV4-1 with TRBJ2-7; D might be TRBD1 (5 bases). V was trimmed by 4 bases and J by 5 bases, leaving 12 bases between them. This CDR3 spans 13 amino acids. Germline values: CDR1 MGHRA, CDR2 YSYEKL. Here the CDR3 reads CASSPSDRNEQYF. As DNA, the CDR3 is TGCGCCAGCAGCCCCTCAGACAGAAACGAGCAGTACTTC.

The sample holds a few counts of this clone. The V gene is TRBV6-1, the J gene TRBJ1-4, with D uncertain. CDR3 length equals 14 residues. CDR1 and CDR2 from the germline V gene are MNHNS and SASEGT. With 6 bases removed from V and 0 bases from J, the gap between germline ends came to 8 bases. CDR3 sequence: CASRGDATNEKLFF. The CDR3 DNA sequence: TGTGCCAGCAGGGGAGACGCAACTAATGAAAAACTGTTTTTT.

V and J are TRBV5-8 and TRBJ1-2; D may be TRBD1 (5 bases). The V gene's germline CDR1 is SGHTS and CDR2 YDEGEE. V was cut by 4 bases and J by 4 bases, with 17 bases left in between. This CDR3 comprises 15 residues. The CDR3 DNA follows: TGTGCCAGCAGCGCCAGCAACTCCCAGGGCTATGGCTACACCTTC. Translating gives CASSASNSQGYGYTF.

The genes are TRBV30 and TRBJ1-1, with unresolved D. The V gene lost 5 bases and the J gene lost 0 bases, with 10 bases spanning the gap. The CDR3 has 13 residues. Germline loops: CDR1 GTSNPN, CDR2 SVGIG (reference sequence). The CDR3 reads CAWGLGMNTEAFF. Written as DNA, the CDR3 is TGTGCCTGGGGGCTCGGTATGAACACTGAAGCTTTCTTT.

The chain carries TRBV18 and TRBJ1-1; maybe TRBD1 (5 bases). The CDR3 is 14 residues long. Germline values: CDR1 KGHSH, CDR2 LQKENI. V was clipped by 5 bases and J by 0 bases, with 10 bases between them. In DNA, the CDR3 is TGTGCCAGCTCAGGCAGGGTAATGAACACTGAAGCTTTCTTT. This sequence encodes CASSGRVMNTEAFF.